Each of the 5 T cell receptor beta chains below was sequenced from the same sample in a study of T cell responses to AZD1222 COVID-19 vaccine. Method: immunoSEQ multiplex PCR; TCRdb's copy keeps in-frame clones and lacks some. The profile shows 150,000 to 200,000 clones, about 90% of them singletons. This material consisted of peripheral blood, taken 28 days after the second AZD1222 dose. All receptors come from an adult who received the AZD1222 COVID-19 vaccine.

The chain combines TRBV19 with TRBJ2-1; TRBD2 is a possible D gene (5 bases). The V end was cut by 8 bases, the J end by 6 bases, with 14 bases between. This CDR3 has 13 amino acids. In germline, CDR1 is LNHDA, CDR2 SQIVND (reference sequence). This CDR3 reads CASSSFRGNEQFF. CDR3 sequence (DNA): TGTGCCAGTTCGAGTTTTCGGGGCAATGAGCAGTTCTTC.

This rearrangement joins TRBV2 to TRBJ2-4, with D maybe TRBD2 (5 bases). This CDR3 contains 12 residues. V lost 7 bases to trimming and J lost 6 bases, with 10 bases between them. CDR1 SNHLY and CDR2 FYNNEI come from the germline V gene. The CDR3: CASTGDRNIQYF. CDR3 DNA: TGTGCCAGCACCGGGGATAGAAACATTCAGTACTTC.

The chain uses TRBV11-2 and TRBJ1-2, with a weak D call TRBD1 (6 bases). Per germline, CDR1 SGHAT and CDR2 FQNNGV. The CDR3 runs 15 residues. V was shortened by 5 bases and J by 4 bases, with 17 bases between the two germline ends. CDR3 sequence (DNA): TGTGCCAGCAGCCTAAACTCCTGGACAGTCTATGGCTACACCTTC. Its protein product is CASSLNSWTVYGYTF.

J is TRBJ2-3 and V is TRBV6-4, with D unresolved. CDR3 length: 13 amino acids. Trimming took 6 bases from V and 6 from J, leaving 13 bases between them. CDR1 and CDR2 (germline): MRHNA, SNTAGT. For the CDR3, the DNA is TGTGCCAGCAGCGTGCTGGACGGGGATACGCAGTATTTT. This codes for CASSVLDGDTQYF.

The chain links TRBV6-5 to TRBJ1-6, with 9 nucleotides matching TRBD1. The ends lost 5 bases at V and 11 bases at J; junction bases unmatched: 7. Germline-derived CDR1 and CDR2 are MNHEY and SVGAGI. CDR3 length: 14 amino acids. The CDR3 spells CASSRDRAQAPLHF. Here the CDR3 DNA reads TGTGCCAGCAGTAGGGACAGGGCCCAGGCACCCCTCCACTTT.